Shown below are 15 T cell receptor beta chains from a single sample sequenced in a study of T cell responses to AZD1222 COVID-19 vaccine. Sequencing used immunoSEQ multiplex PCR; TCRdb keeps in-frame clones, though not all of them. Of about 160,000 clones listed, roughly nine tenths are singletons. Sequencing was performed on peripheral blood, taken on day 0 of AZD1222 vaccination. The receptors were gathered from an adult in good health.

V gene TRBV5-1 combines with J gene TRBJ1-2; 7 nucleotides match TRBD1. The CDR3 totals 18 residues. Trimming took 3 bases from V and 3 from J; bases not matched to a gene: 17. Germline V gives CDR1 SGHRS, CDR2 YFSETQ. The CDR3 DNA follows: TGCGCCAGCAGCTGGGGAGACAGGGCGGTTCGGTCAGACTATGGCTACACCTTC. Its translation is CASSWGDRAVRSDYGYTF.

CDR3 region: CASSQDNRVDTQYF. The CDR3 DNA reads TGCGCCAGCAGCCAAGATAATCGAGTAGATACGCAGTATTTT. The V gene is TRBV4-1, the J gene TRBJ2-3, with no clear D. The germline CDR1 and CDR2 sequences are MGHRA and YSYEKL. This CDR3 has 14 amino acids. Trimming took 0 bases from V and 5 from J, leaving 9 bases between them.

This rearrangement joins TRBV28 to TRBJ1-6, with 7 bases that match TRBD1. Germline V CDR1 and CDR2: MDHEN, SYDVKM. CDR3 length: 18 residues. V lost 3 bases, J lost 9 bases, and 17 bases stayed unmatched. CDR3 region: CASSFVQGRTGESSPLHF. The CDR3 bases are TGTGCCAGCAGTTTCGTACAAGGTAGAACAGGGGAGAGTTCACCCCTCCACTTT.

This chain links TRBV5-1 with TRBJ1-1; 7 bases fit TRBD1. Trimming took 3 bases from V and 8 from J; bases not matched to a gene: 1. The CDR3 extends over 11 amino acids. Germline V gene sequence: CDR1 SGHRS, CDR2 YFSETQ. This CDR3 reads CASSSGQEAFF. DNA for the CDR3: TGCGCCAGCAGCTCGGGACAGGAAGCTTTCTTT.

This clone has just a few counts. V usage is TRBV2 and J usage is TRBJ1-6; 12 bases match TRBD1. The germline CDR1 and CDR2 sequences are SNHLY and FYNNEI. The CDR3 consists of 16 residues. The V segment lost 5 bases and the J segment 10 bases; nucleotides outside the gene matches: 9. CDR3 coding DNA: TGTGCCAGCAGTACTCCGGGACAGGGGGCTGGATCACCCCTCCACTTT. This codes for CASSTPGQGAGSPLHF.

This sequence joins TRBV5-1 and TRBJ1-6; 9 nucleotides agree with TRBD1. Germline-derived CDR1 and CDR2 are SGHRS and YFSETQ. Trimming at V came to 1 base and at J to 6 bases, leaving 5 bases not matched to a gene. This CDR3 comprises 16 residues. The CDR3 is CASSLRGTGTNSPLHF. The CDR3 DNA sequence: TGCGCCAGCAGCTTGCGCGGGACAGGGACTAATTCACCCCTCCACTTT.

The chain links TRBV19 to TRBJ2-4, with D tentatively TRBD1 (5 bases). This CDR3 comprises 13 residues. V lost 2 bases, J lost 8 bases, and 10 bases lay in between. The germline CDR1 and CDR2 sequences are LNHDA and SQIVND (reference sequence). The CDR3 region is CASSIREGDIQYF. The DNA for the CDR3 is TGTGCCAGTAGTATAAGGGAAGGGGACATTCAGTACTTC. Complete variable domain (other parts from reference TRBV19 and TRBJ2-4): DGGITQSPKYLFRKEGQNVTLSCEQNLNHDAMYWYRQDPGQGLRLIYYSQIVNDFQKGDIAEGYSVSREKKESFPLTVTSAQKNPTAFYLCASSIREGDIQYFGAGTRLSVL.

V usage is TRBV9 and J usage is TRBJ2-3, with a tentative D call TRBD2 (5 bases). Germline CDR1 reads SGDLS; CDR2 reads YYNGEE. CDR3 length: 14 amino acids. The V and J ends lost 3 bases and 6 bases respectively, with 14 bases between them. The CDR3 is CASSGRGSIDTQYF. CDR3 DNA sequence: TGTGCCAGCAGCGGCCGCGGGTCCATTGATACGCAGTATTTT.

This clone appeared a single time. The chain combines TRBV5-4 with TRBJ1-1; the D gene is possibly TRBD1 (5 bases). This CDR3 spans 16 amino acids. Per germline, CDR1 SGHNT and CDR2 YYREEE (reference sequence). Trimming pared 0 bases from V and 0 bases from J, leaving 12 bases between. In DNA form, the CDR3 reads TGTGCCAGCAGCTTGGGGGGCAGGCTAATGAACACTGAAGCTTTCTTT. Its translation is CASSLGGRLMNTEAFF.

This chain uses TRBV27 with TRBJ2-3; D gene ambiguous. In germline, CDR1 is MNHEY, CDR2 SMNVEV (reference sequence). Trimming pared 8 bases from V and 0 bases from J, leaving 6 bases between. CDR3 length equals 12 residues. The CDR3 region is CASGISTDTQYF. As DNA, the CDR3 is TGTGCCAGCGGGATTAGCACAGATACGCAGTATTTT.

The rearrangement joins TRBV19 to TRBJ2-2, with D possibly called TRBD1 or TRBD2 (6 bases each). Germline V lookup: CDR1 LNHDA, CDR2 SQIVND (reference sequence). The V end was cut by 3 bases, the J end by 1 base, with 15 bases between. CDR3 length: 17 amino acids. The CDR3 DNA is TGTGCCAGTAGTATCCGTTTAGGGGGGCGGAACACCGGGGAGCTGTTTTTT. This codes for CASSIRLGGRNTGELFF. The entire variable domain, with the rest obtained from reference TRBV19 and TRBJ2-2, is as follows: DGGITQSPKYLFRKEGQNVTLSCEQNLNHDAMYWYRQDPGQGLRLIYYSQIVNDFQKGDIAEGYSVSREKKESFPLTVTSAQKNPTAFYLCASSIRLGGRNTGELFFGEGSRLTVL.

The chain carries TRBV7-2 and TRBJ1-1; possible D gene TRBD1, 5 bases. Trimming removed 3 bases at V and 1 base at J, with 9 bases between. The CDR3 has 14 residues. CDR1 is SGHTA and CDR2 is FQGNSA in the germline V gene. The CDR3 spells CASSFGRANTEAFF. CDR3 DNA: TGTGCCAGCAGCTTCGGCAGGGCGAACACTGAAGCTTTCTTT.

This chain links TRBV24-1 with TRBJ2-1, with D maybe TRBD1 (5 bases). Trimming took 1 base from V and 3 from J, leaving 9 bases between them. Germline CDR1 and CDR2: KGHDR and SFDVKD. The CDR3 covers 15 residues. The DNA for the CDR3 is TGTGCCACCAGTGATTTCGGCAGGGACTACAATGAGCAGTTCTTC. Translation: CATSDFGRDYNEQFF.

V is TRBV5-1 and J is TRBJ2-1, with D possibly called TRBD1 or TRBD2 (5 bases each). This CDR3 comprises 16 residues. CDR1 is SGHRS and CDR2 is YFSETQ in the germline V gene. V was clipped by 0 bases and J by 0 bases, with 10 bases between them. CDR3 coding DNA: TGCGCCAGCAGCTTGGGAGGGGACCCCTCCTACAATGAGCAGTTCTTC. Encoded protein: CASSLGGDPSYNEQFF.

The J gene is TRBJ2-4, the V gene TRBV5-6, with D perhaps TRBD1 or TRBD2 (5 bases each). Trimming removed 5 bases from V and 8 bases from J, with 14 bases in between. Germline loops: CDR1 SGHDT, CDR2 YYEEEE. CDR3 length equals 13 residues. CDR3 sequence reads: CASSPGTRDIQYF. CDR3 DNA: TGTGCCAGCAGTCCTGGGACCAGGGACATTCAGTACTTC.